The rows below give T cell receptor beta chains drawn from one sample of a study of beta chain features in type 1 diabetes. Measured with immunoSEQ multiplex PCR; TCRdb has only the in-frame clones, and not every one. The sample lists 330,000 or so clones, 14% occurring once. The sample consisted of central memory CD4+ T cells from blood. The source of these receptors is a man younger than 45 in good health. Each CDR3 is given with its conserved first and last residue. D genes are given only for firm matches. A row's size may be missing; if present it is once, few, many or a size class.

D gene: -; CDR3 length: 17; clone size: few; J gene: TRBJ2-1; V gene: TRBV7-2; CDR3 protein: CASSLFDGGISYNEQFF; CDR3 DNA: TGTGCCAGCAGCTTATTTGATGGGGGCATCTCCTACAATGAGCAGTTCTTC
D gene: TRBD1; CDR3 length: 13; clone size: few; J gene: TRBJ2-7; V gene: TRBV2; CDR3 protein: CASSRDRSPEQYF; CDR3 DNA: TGTGCCAGCAGCCGGGACAGAAGTCCCGAGCAGTACTTC
D gene: -; CDR3 length: 16; clone size: -; J gene: TRBJ1-2; V gene: TRBV15; CDR3 protein: CATSRDLAGPGGGYTF; CDR3 DNA: TGTGCCACCAGCAGAGATCTCGCAGGACCGGGGGGTGGCTACACCTTC
D gene: -; CDR3 length: 15; clone size: -; J gene: TRBJ2-2; V gene: TRBV6-5; CDR3 protein: CASSFTDGNTGELFF; CDR3 DNA: TGTGCCAGCAGTTTTACGGACGGGAACACCGGGGAGCTGTTTTTT
D gene: TRBD2; CDR3 length: 15; clone size: few; J gene: TRBJ2-5; V gene: TRBV7-2; CDR3 protein: CASSLGLAGQETQYF; CDR3 DNA: TGTGCCAGCAGCTTAGGACTAGCGGGGCAAGAGACCCAGTACTTC
D gene: TRBD2; CDR3 length: 13; clone size: few; J gene: TRBJ2-3; V gene: TRBV6-5; CDR3 protein: CASSSLAADTQYF; CDR3 DNA: TGTGCCAGCAGTTCCCTAGCGGCAGATACGCAGTATTTT
D gene: -; CDR3 length: 13; clone size: few; J gene: TRBJ1-5; V gene: TRBV6-1; CDR3 protein: CASSEVGDQPQHF; CDR3 DNA: TGTGCCAGCAGTGAAGTTGGGGATCAGCCCCAGCATTTT
D gene: TRBD2; CDR3 length: 13; clone size: few; J gene: TRBJ2-5; V gene: TRBV7-2; CDR3 protein: CASSPTSRETQYF; CDR3 DNA: TGTGCCAGCAGCCCGACTAGCCGGGAGACCCAGTACTTC
D gene: TRBD1; CDR3 length: 14; clone size: -; J gene: TRBJ1-1; V gene: TRBV5-1; CDR3 protein: CASSPTGVDTEAFF; CDR3 DNA: TGCGCCAGCAGTCCCACAGGGGTCGACACTGAAGCTTTCTTT
D gene: -; CDR3 length: 14; clone size: -; J gene: TRBJ1-2; V gene: TRBV5-4; CDR3 protein: CASSLAWTIYGYTF; CDR3 DNA: TGTGCCAGCAGCTTGGCCTGGACGATATATGGCTACACCTTC
D gene: -; CDR3 length: 15; clone size: few; J gene: TRBJ2-7; V gene: TRBV5-6; CDR3 protein: CASSWNRVVSYEQYF; CDR3 DNA: TGTGCCAGCAGCTGGAACCGGGTTGTCTCCTACGAGCAGTACTTC
D gene: TRBD1; CDR3 length: 16; clone size: few; J gene: TRBJ1-1; V gene: TRBV30; CDR3 protein: CAWSIKDRGTLPEAFF; CDR3 DNA: TGTGCCTGGAGCATTAAGGACAGGGGGACCCTCCCTGAAGCTTTCTTT